This T cell receptor (beta chain) was sequenced in a study of long-term antiretroviral therapy in people with HIV. CDR3 length: 14 amino acids. Germline V gene sequence: CDR1 SGHAT, CDR2 FQNNGV. Trimming removed 1 base from V and 4 bases from J, with 10 bases in between. Survey-level immunoSEQ v3.0 assays were run. The protocol was immunoSEQ multiplex PCR, while the TCRdb copy is restricted to in-frame clones and leaves out a portion. The table lists about 23,000 clones, roughly 80% of them singletons. The sequence came from a man aged 50-60 years with HIV. This specimen was unsorted PBMCs, taken 0.4 years after starting antiretroviral therapy. V usage is TRBV11-2 and J usage is TRBJ1-1; D ambiguous. The CDR3 loop reads CASSLAGFVTEAFF. DNA for the CDR3: TGTGCCAGCAGCTTAGCTGGGTTTGTCACTGAAGCTTTCTTT.